These T cell receptor beta chains were read from a single sample in a study of blood T cells in healthy people across ages. TCRdb reprocessed the 5' RACE reads via MiXCR and lists one record per CDR3 protein. The data contain about 1.8 million distinct CDR3 sequences, 49% of them singletons. What was sequenced was blood. These receptors were obtained from a woman aged 40 to 49 in good health. CDR3s include the opening cysteine and the closing phenylalanine or tryptophan. A D gene is named only where the DNA matches it firmly. Clone size is given for some rows only: seen once, a few or many times, or a class if the clone is expanded.

j_gene | d_gene | abundance | v_gene | CDR3nt | CDR3aa
TRBJ2-3 | TRBD1 | - | TRBV5-6 | TGTGCCAGCAGCACGGACAGGGGACCGGGGGCAGATACGCAGTATTTT | CASSTDRGPGADTQYF
TRBJ2-7 | TRBD2 | - | TRBV4-1 | TGCGCCAGCAGCCAAGTCACTAGCGGCTACAATGAGCAGTACTTC | CASSQVTSGYNEQYF
TRBJ2-7 | - | - | TRBV4-3 | TGCGCCAGCAGCCAAGACAACAGGGCCTTCTACGAGCAGTACTTC | CASSQDNRAFYEQYF
TRBJ1-2 | - | - | TRBV20-1 | TGCAGTGCTAGGCCCGGGTTTGACTATGGCTACACCTTC | CSARPGFDYGYTF
TRBJ2-3 | - | - | TRBV12-3/TRBV12-4 | TGTGCCAGCAGCCGGGCGGGGGATACGCAGTATTTT | CASSRAGDTQYF
TRBJ1-2 | - | - | TRBV12-3/TRBV12-4 | TGTGCCAGCAGCAAAATAACAGGGTATCCTAATTATGGCTACACCTTC | CASSKITGYPNYGYTF
TRBJ2-5 | TRBD1 | few | TRBV6-5 | TGTGCCAGCAGCCCAGGGACAGGCGCAGAGACCCAGTACTTC | CASSPGTGAETQYF
TRBJ2-5 | TRBD1 | - | TRBV7-3 | TGTGCCAGCAGCCAGCTACAGGGGGAGGTCGGAGAGACCCAGTACTTC | CASSQLQGEVGETQYF
TRBJ2-7 | - | many | TRBV10-3 | TGTGCCATCAGTGAGGAGGGCTACGAGCAGTACTTC | CAISEEGYEQYF
TRBJ1-2 | TRBD1 | - | TRBV12-3/TRBV12-4 | TGTGCCAGCAGTTCACCGACAGGGGTTGGGTATGGCTACACCTTC | CASSSPTGVGYGYTF
TRBJ1-2 | TRBD1 | few | TRBV20-1 | TGCAGTGCTCCCGGGACAGCGACTAACTATGGCTACACCTTC | CSAPGTATNYGYTF
TRBJ2-1 | - | few | TRBV2 | TGTGCCAGCAGTAAAGACAGGAACTACAATGAGCAGTTCTTC | CASSKDRNYNEQFF
TRBJ2-4 | TRBD2 | - | TRBV6-2/TRBV6-3 | TGTGCCAGTAAAAGCGGGGGCAAAGCCAAAAACATTCAGTACTTC | CASKSGGKAKNIQYF
TRBJ1-2 | - | - | TRBV24-1 | TGTGCCACCAGTGAGTCCGGGTACGGCTACACCTTC | CATSESGYGYTF
TRBJ1-2 | - | - | TRBV6-5 | TGTGCCAGCAGTCGGCTAGGACAGATATATGGCTACACCTTC | CASSRLGQIYGYTF
TRBJ2-5 | TRBD1 | - | TRBV20-1 | TGCAGTGCTAGAGATCAGGGGACAGGGCTGGAGACCCAGTACTTC | CSARDQGTGLETQYF
TRBJ1-2 | - | - | TRBV20-1 | TGCAGTGCTAGAGCTCGGGCAGGGAACTATGGCTACACCTTC | CSARARAGNYGYTF
TRBJ2-1 | TRBD2 | - | TRBV11-2 | TGTGCCAGCAGCTTCCGGACTAGCGGGGGCCCAAGCTCCTACAATGAGCAGTTCTTC | CASSFRTSGGPSSYNEQFF
TRBJ2-1 | - | - | TRBV12-3/TRBV12-4 | TGTGCCAGCTCACTCGAGGGGCTAAGGGAGCAGTTCTTC | CASSLEGLREQFF
TRBJ1-2 | - | once | TRBV29-1 | TGCAGCGGCGGTGTTGGGGATGCCTATGGCTACACCTTC | CSGGVGDAYGYTF